This TCR beta chain was recorded in a study of identical twins. Whole-study results and caveats: Model-predicted out-of-frame TCR alpha sharing fell below observed values in monozygotic twins.

Germline values: CDR1 SGHVS, CDR2 FNYEAQ. The CDR3 spans 16 residues. V was trimmed by 5 bases and J by 2 bases, leaving 16 bases between them. TCRdb reanalysed the 5' RACE reads using MiXCR and keeps one entry per CDR3 protein. The table lists about 340,000 distinct CDR3 sequences, approximately 13% of them singletons. This clonotype turned up a few times. The antigen is not known. This same sample was also taken into another study, of yellow fever vaccine responses in identical twins.

This TCR was recovered from a woman under 30 in good health. Sequenced material: CD8+ T cells sorted from blood. The rearrangement links TRBV7-6 to TRBJ2-1, with D perhaps TRBD2 (5 bases). The CDR3 DNA reads as TGTGCCAGCAGCCTAGGCGAGGGCATCACCTACAATGAGCAGTTCTTC. This sequence encodes CASSLGEGITYNEQFF. The whole variable domain, filled in from reference TRBV7-6 and TRBJ2-1, reads GAGVSQSPRYKVTKRGQDVALRCDPISGHVSLYWYRQALGQGPEFLTYFNYEAQQDKSGLPNDRFSAERPEGSISTLTIQRTEQRDSAMYRCASSLGEGITYNEQFFGPGTRLTVL.